The 31 T cell receptor beta chains in this list originate from one sample, sequenced in a study of cytomegalovirus exposure and HLA in healthy donors. Measured with immunoSEQ multiplex PCR; TCRdb has only the in-frame clones, and not every one. This sample has about 250,000 clones, with more than 85% found just once. Sequenced: PBMCs. Receptors originate from a man between 18 and 35 years old in good health and CMV-seropositive.

The rearrangement links TRBV30 to TRBJ2-3, with 8 bases fitting TRBD2. The germline V gene encodes CDR1 GTSNPN and CDR2 SVGIG (reference sequence). The CDR3 covers 14 residues. The V gene end was trimmed by 3 bases and the J gene end by 0 bases; junction bases not matched to a gene: 2. CDR3 protein: CAWRLAASTDTQYF. The CDR3 DNA reads TGTGCCTGGAGACTAGCGGCCAGCACAGATACGCAGTATTTT.

The chain uses TRBV9 and TRBJ2-1; D might be TRBD2 (6 bases). CDR3 size: 18 residues. From germline, CDR1 is SGDLS and CDR2 YYNGEE. V lost 0 bases to trimming and J lost 0 bases, with 16 bases between them. In nucleotides, the CDR3 is TGTGCCAGCAGCGTAGAAGTAGGGAGGAGGGGCTCCTACAATGAGCAGTTCTTC. Amino acid sequence: CASSVEVGRRGSYNEQFF.

This chain uses TRBV6-1 with TRBJ1-5; no reliable D call. CDR3 size: 12 residues. Germline assignment: CDR1 MNHNS and CDR2 SASEGT. V lost 2 bases and J lost 4, with 3 bases in between. CDR3 DNA: TGTGCCAGCAGTGAATCTAATCAGCCCCAGCATTTT. Amino acids: CASSESNQPQHF.

V usage is TRBV4-2 and J usage is TRBJ2-7; the D gene is possibly TRBD1 (5 bases). CDR1 is LGHNA and CDR2 is YNFKEQ in the germline V gene. The V end lost 1 base, the J end lost 1 base, and 14 bases lay between the germline ends. This CDR3 spans 16 amino acids. The DNA for the CDR3 is TGTGCCAGCAGCCAAGGAACAGGCGTTCTTTCCTACGAGCAGTACTTC. Its protein is CASSQGTGVLSYEQYF.

This clone occurred once. This chain joins TRBV9 and TRBJ2-5, with D perhaps matching TRBD1 (6 bases). The V gene's germline CDR1 is SGDLS and CDR2 YYNGEE. CDR3 length equals 15 residues. Trimming removed 2 bases at V and 5 bases at J, with 16 bases between. The CDR3 DNA follows: TGTGCCAGCAGCGTTGTAGCAGGGGATTCTGAGACCCAGTACTTC. This sequence encodes CASSVVAGDSETQYF. Drawing the rest from reference TRBV9 and TRBJ2-5, the complete variable domain is DSGVTQTPKHLITATGQRVTLRCSPRSGDLSVYWYQQSLDQGLQFLIQYYNGEERAKGNILERFSAQQFPDLHSELNLSSLELGDSALYFCASSVVAGDSETQYFGPGTRLLVL.

The V gene is TRBV6-1, the J gene TRBJ1-5, with 9 positions matching TRBD1. The germline V gene has CDR1 MNHNS and CDR2 SASEGT. The V gene end was trimmed by 10 bases and the J gene end by 4 bases; junction bases not matched to a gene: 11. The CDR3 contains 15 residues. Here the CDR3 reads CAISRGQGGNQPQHF. CDR3 coding DNA: TGTGCCATTTCGCGGGGACAGGGAGGGAATCAGCCCCAGCATTTT.

V is TRBV19 and J is TRBJ2-1; 8 positions match TRBD1. This CDR3 spans 15 amino acids. Germline V gene sequence: CDR1 LNHDA, CDR2 SQIVND (reference sequence). J gave up 4 bases and V 8 bases, and 10 bases lay outside the gene matches. CDR3 amino acids: CASGQGTNFYNEQFF. The CDR3 DNA reads TGTGCCAGTGGACAGGGAACTAACTTTTACAATGAGCAGTTCTTC.

The V gene is TRBV16, the J gene TRBJ1-3; D might be TRBD1 (5 bases). CDR1 and CDR2 from the germline V gene are KGHSY and FQNENV. Trimming stripped 2 bases from V and 8 bases from J, with 13 bases between. CDR3 length: 14 amino acids. The CDR3 region is CASSQGAGVDTIYF. The CDR3 coding sequence is TGTGCCAGCAGCCAAGGGGCTGGTGTGGACACCATATATTTT.

J is TRBJ2-3 and V is TRBV4-1; tentatively, D is TRBD1 or TRBD2 (6 bases each). V was trimmed by 0 bases and J by 1 base, leaving 14 bases between them. Germline lookup yields CDR1 MGHRA and CDR2 YSYEKL. The CDR3 covers 17 residues. For the CDR3, the DNA is TGCGCCAGCAGCCAAGAGCCTGGGGGGCAAGGCACAGATACGCAGTATTTT. Its translation is CASSQEPGGQGTDTQYF.

This clone has just a few counts. The chain is built from TRBV19 and TRBJ2-7, with D uncertain. Between the trimmed V and J ends, which lost 6 bases and 5 bases, there was a span of 14 bases. Germline CDR1 LNHDA, CDR2 SQIVND (reference sequence). This CDR3 spans 13 amino acids. The DNA of the CDR3 is TGTGCCAGTAGCCCAACACCTGATCACGAGCAGTACTTC. Translating it yields CASSPTPDHEQYF.

This chain connects TRBV10-3 to TRBJ2-7; 10 bases map to TRBD1. The ends lost 2 bases at V and 5 bases at J; junction bases unmatched: 9. The CDR3 loop spans 16 amino acids. Germline CDR1 ENHRY, CDR2 SYGVKD. In DNA form, the CDR3 reads TGTGCCATCAGTGAGCTCAGAGGGACAGGGGTCAACGAGCAGTACTTC. The encoded protein is CAISELRGTGVNEQYF.

The rearrangement joins TRBV4-2 to TRBJ2-2; D is ambiguous. V was clipped by 1 base and J by 5 bases, with 17 bases between them. The CDR3 is 17 residues long. Germline V lookup: CDR1 LGHNA, CDR2 YNFKEQ. The CDR3 region has the DNA TGTGCCAGCAGCCAAGTACAAGTGGGCGGCTCGACCGGGGAGCTGTTTTTT. Translating gives CASSQVQVGGSTGELFF.

The CDR3 region is CASSPSYEQYF. DNA of the CDR3: TGTGCCAGCAGCCCCTCCTACGAGCAGTACTTC. The rearrangement joins TRBV5-5 to TRBJ2-7, with unresolved D. Germline assignment: CDR1 SGHKS and CDR2 YYEKEE (reference sequence). The V gene lost 4 bases and the J gene lost 0 bases, with 2 bases spanning the gap. The CDR3 has 11 residues.

This chain connects TRBV5-1 to TRBJ2-7; TRBD2 agrees at 9 bases. The ends lost 5 bases at V and 4 bases at J; junction bases unmatched: 7. Germline V gene data show CDR1 as SGHRS and CDR2 as YFSETQ. This CDR3 has 14 amino acids. The CDR3 loop reads CASSIGSGSYEQYF. The CDR3 DNA is TGCGCCAGCAGTATCGGTAGCGGGAGTTACGAGCAGTACTTC.

This chain joins TRBV27 and TRBJ1-1; TRBD1 might be the D (5 bases). This CDR3 spans 14 amino acids. With 0 bases removed from V and 6 bases from J, the gap between germline ends came to 11 bases. Germline-derived CDR1 and CDR2 are MNHEY and SMNVEV (reference sequence). CDR3 coding DNA: TGTGCCAGCAGTTTATCGGGGGTTTTCCCTGAAGCTTTCTTT. This gives the protein CASSLSGVFPEAFF.

The CDR3 nucleotides are TGTGCCTGGAGTGTAGATCGGACAGGTTATGGCTACACCTTC. Translating gives CAWSVDRTGYGYTF. The chain uses TRBV30 and TRBJ1-2; 7 nucleotides match TRBD1. Germline CDR1 reads GTSNPN; CDR2 reads SVGIG (reference sequence). This CDR3 region has 14 residues. V shed 0 bases and J 5 bases; nucleotides not matched to a gene: 6.

J is TRBJ2-7 and V is TRBV29-1, with D perhaps TRBD2 (6 bases). CDR3 length: 15 amino acids. The ends were cut back, 6 bases at V and 0 bases at J, with 18 bases in the middle. The germline V gene encodes CDR1 SQVTM and CDR2 ANQGSEA. The CDR3: CSVKGLQQGSYEQYF. The CDR3 region has the DNA TGCAGCGTGAAGGGACTTCAGCAAGGCTCCTACGAGCAGTACTTC.

This rearrangement joins TRBV28 to TRBJ1-1, with TRBD1 as a possible D gene (6 bases). Per the germline V gene, CDR1 is MDHEN and CDR2 is SYDVKM. The ends were cut back, 5 bases at V and 8 bases at J, with 18 bases in the middle. The CDR3 sequence is 14 residues long. In nucleotides, the CDR3 is TGTGCCAGCAGTGTATACAGGGTTCGGACGGAAGCTTTCTTT. It yields the protein CASSVYRVRTEAFF.

Only one count was recorded for this clone. The gene calls are TRBV5-4 and TRBJ1-3, with 11 bases that match TRBD1. The CDR3 length is 15 residues. J gave up 2 bases and V 4 bases, and 2 bases lay outside the gene matches. Germline CDR1 reads SGHNT; CDR2 reads YYREEE (reference sequence). CDR3 protein: CASSPDRGPGNTIYF. DNA of the CDR3: TGTGCCAGCAGCCCGGACAGGGGGCCTGGAAACACCATATATTTT.

The rearrangement joins TRBV5-4 to TRBJ1-1, with TRBD1 as a possible D gene (5 bases). The CDR3 totals 13 residues. Germline CDR1 is SGHNT and CDR2 is YYREEE (reference sequence). Between the trimmed V and J ends, which lost 1 base and 12 bases, there was a span of 16 bases. The CDR3 protein is CASSLPTPGKTFF. CDR3 bases: TGTGCCAGCAGCTTGCCCACGCCAGGGAAGACTTTCTTT.

V usage is TRBV14 and J usage is TRBJ1-1, with D uncertain. The germline V gene encodes CDR1 SGHDN and CDR2 FVKESK. The V gene lost 3 bases and the J gene lost 6 bases, with 11 bases spanning the gap. This CDR3 is 13 amino acids long. The CDR3 region has the DNA TGTGCCAGCAGCCACCAGTATTTAGCTGAAGCTTTCTTT. Protein product: CASSHQYLAEAFF.

This clone was recorded only once. The V and J genes are TRBV27 and TRBJ2-1, with D perhaps TRBD2 (7 bases). CDR1 and CDR2 (germline): MNHEY, SMNVEV (reference sequence). The V and J ends lost 8 bases and 8 bases respectively, with 25 bases between them. CDR3 length: 16 amino acids. The chain's CDR3 is CASSLKGGALPHEQFF. For the CDR3, the DNA is TGTGCCAGCTCGTTGAAGGGGGGGGCCCTGCCCCATGAGCAGTTCTTC.

This clone was seen only a few times. V gene TRBV11-3 combines with J gene TRBJ2-7; D is possibly TRBD1 (6 bases). CDR3 length: 13 residues. Looked up from germline, CDR1 is SGHNT and CDR2 is YENEEA. Trimming cost V 1 base and J 3 bases, with 7 bases left between them. In nucleotides, the CDR3 is TGTGCCAGCAGCTTAGGGACAGACTACGAGCAGTACTTC. This encodes CASSLGTDYEQYF. Filled out from reference TRBV11-3 and TRBJ2-7, the complete variable domain reads EAGVVQSPRYKIIEKKQPVAFWCNPISGHNTLYWYLQNLGQGPELLIRYENEEAVDDSQLPKDRFSAERLKGVDSTLKIQPAELGDSAVYLCASSLGTDYEQYFGPGTRLTVT.

This clone was observed a single time. The CDR3 reads CASSDGYTEAFF. CDR3 sequence (DNA): TGTGCCAGCAGTGACGGGTACACTGAAGCTTTCTTT. V is TRBV2 and J is TRBJ1-1, with unresolved D. CDR1 and CDR2 (germline): SNHLY, FYNNEI. Trimming pared 3 bases from V and 3 bases from J, leaving 5 bases between. The CDR3 extends over 12 amino acids.

The chain uses TRBV19 and TRBJ2-1, with a tentative D call TRBD2 (5 bases). Germline V gives CDR1 LNHDA, CDR2 SQIVND (reference sequence). The CDR3 spans 12 residues. The V end was cut by 6 bases, the J end by 3 bases, with 6 bases between. DNA for the CDR3: TGTGCCAGTAGCCGGGACTACAATGAGCAGTTCTTC. Its translation is CASSRDYNEQFF.

This sequence joins TRBV20-1 and TRBJ1-2, with D unclear. Trimming took off 3 bases at V and 8 bases at J, with 10 bases between the two ends. Germline-derived CDR1 and CDR2 are DFQATT and SNEGSKA (reference sequence). The CDR3 covers 11 residues. CDR3 DNA: TGCAGTGCTAGGGTTGGGAGAGGCTACACCTTC. Its protein product is CSARVGRGYTF.

The sample holds a few counts of this clone. The CDR3 here is CASSTHRGDTQYF. The CDR3 nucleotides read TGTGCCAGTAGTACCCACAGGGGAGACACGCAGTATTTT. The J gene is TRBJ2-3, the V gene TRBV19; 7 bases match TRBD1. V gave up 4 bases and J gave up 9 bases; unmatched junction bases: 7. The CDR3 runs to 13 residues. The germline V gene has CDR1 LNHDA and CDR2 SQIVND (reference sequence).

The rearrangement joins TRBV5-4 to TRBJ2-2; TRBD2 agrees at 8 bases. CDR1 and CDR2 (germline): SGHNT, YYREEE (reference sequence). The CDR3 consists of 16 residues. V was clipped by 1 base and J by 8 bases; unmatched bases: 10. CDR3 loop: CASSLHTGGPVGELFF. The CDR3 DNA sequence: TGTGCCAGCAGCTTGCATACGGGAGGGCCTGTAGGGGAGCTGTTTTTT.

V usage is TRBV5-1 and J usage is TRBJ2-6, with D uncertain. Germline V CDR1 and CDR2: SGHRS, YFSETQ. V lost 0 bases to trimming and J lost 1 base, with 11 bases between them. This CDR3 is built from 17 residues. CDR3 DNA sequence: TGCGCCAGCAGCTTGGCGCCAGCAACGTCTGGGGCCAACGTCCTGACTTTC. Its translation is CASSLAPATSGANVLTF.

The gene calls are TRBV5-1 and TRBJ2-5; D gene unclear. V shed 2 bases and J shed 0 bases, with 11 bases lying between them. The length of the CDR3 is 15 residues. Germline V lookup: CDR1 SGHRS, CDR2 YFSETQ. CDR3 coding DNA: TGCGCCAGCAGCTTAGAAGGCTGGTACCAAGAGACCCAGTACTTC. Translation gives CASSLEGWYQETQYF.

This chain links TRBV9 with TRBJ2-1; D is ambiguous. The CDR3 is made up of 12 amino acids. Trimming stripped 3 bases from V and 3 bases from J, with 4 bases between. Germline loops: CDR1 SGDLS, CDR2 YYNGEE. The CDR3 bases are TGTGCCAGCAGCGGCTACTACAATGAGCAGTTCTTC. As protein: CASSGYYNEQFF.